The clone carrying this T cell receptor beta chain was recorded a few times. Its matching antigen is unknown. CDR3 length equals 15 residues. Germline trimming cut 6 bases from V and 4 bases from J; bases unmatched to any gene: 7. This entry comes from a study of T cells in Graves' hyperthyroidism and ophthalmopathy. Study results and caveats: The model anticipated ophthalmopathy a median 6.5 months pre-onset.

TCR beta CDR3 sequences were amplified from RNA transcripts. Carried out on the TCR CDR3, a first-round RT-PCR used the HTBI primer set. MiXCR was run by TCRdb on the multiplex PCR reads, yielding one entry per CDR3 protein. The sample has 730,000 or so distinct CDR3 sequences, roughly 20% seen once. The hyperthyroidism was newly diagnosed and had lasted under 2 months; the patients were aged 18 to 65. The clonotype originates from a woman between 45 and 65 years old with Graves' hyperthyroidism that later progressed to Graves' ophthalmopathy. The sequencing input was blood. V gene TRBV12-3 or TRBV12-4 combines with J gene TRBJ1-5, with TRBD1 matching 9 bases. The DNA of the CDR3 is TGTGCCAGCAGGGCCCCCGGGACAGGGAATCAGCCCCAGCATTTT. Translating gives CASRAPGTGNQPQHF.